The clone carrying this T cell receptor (beta chain) was detected only once. Antigen: not known. TCRdb keeps only in-frame clones here, not all; method: immunoSEQ multiplex PCR. This sample has under 25,000 clones, with more than 70% found just once. CDR3 size: 15 residues. The trim removed 7 bases at V and 7 bases at J, leaving 14 bases unmatched. Germline-derived CDR1 and CDR2 are MDHEN and SYDVKM. This entry belongs to a study of T cell responses to AZD1222 COVID-19 vaccine. Study-level findings and limits: Spike regions recognized by vaccine-associated CD4 TCRs spanned the protein, led by 160-218 and 743-854. The breadth and depth of Spike-specific TCRs increased once two AZD1222 doses had been given. A mostly white British donor set with more females was recruited, and clonal diversity was possibly underestimated. At baseline, just 5 or 6 AZD1222 recipients tested seropositive.

This TCR was sampled from an adult who received the AZD1222 COVID-19 vaccine. The sample was peripheral blood, taken 28 days after the second AZD1222 dose. V usage is TRBV28 and J usage is TRBJ2-7, with 9 bases matching TRBD1. In nucleotides, the CDR3 is TGTGCCAGCAACGGAGGTCGGGACAGGGTGGGTGAGCAGTACTTC. This encodes CASNGGRDRVGEQYF.